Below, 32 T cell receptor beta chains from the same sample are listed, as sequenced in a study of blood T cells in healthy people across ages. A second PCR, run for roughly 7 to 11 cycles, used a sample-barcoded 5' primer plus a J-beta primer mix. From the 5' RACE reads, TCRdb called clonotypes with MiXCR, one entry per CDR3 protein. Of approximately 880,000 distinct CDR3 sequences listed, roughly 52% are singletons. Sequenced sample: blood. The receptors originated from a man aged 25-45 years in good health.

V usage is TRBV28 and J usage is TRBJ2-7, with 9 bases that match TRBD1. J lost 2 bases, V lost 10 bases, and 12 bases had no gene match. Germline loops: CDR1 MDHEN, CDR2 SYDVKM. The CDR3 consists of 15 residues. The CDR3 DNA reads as TGTGCCACCCTTCCAGTTACAGGGGGCCCCTACGAGCAGTACTTC. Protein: CATLPVTGGPYEQYF. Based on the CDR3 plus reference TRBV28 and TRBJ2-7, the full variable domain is DVKVTQSSRYLVKRTGEKVFLECVQDMDHENMFWYRQDPGLGLRLIYFSYDVKMKEKGDIPEGYSVSREKKERFSLILESASTNQTSMYLCATLPVTGGPYEQYFGPGTRLTVT.

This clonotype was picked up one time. The CDR3 reads CSASPGTASYNEQFF. CDR3 nucleotides: TGCAGTGCTAGTCCGGGGACGGCCTCCTACAATGAGCAGTTCTTC. The chain combines TRBV20-1 with TRBJ2-1, with D perhaps TRBD1 or TRBD2 (5 bases each). CDR3 length: 15 amino acids. Trimming took off 3 bases at V and 0 bases at J, with 12 bases between the two ends. Germline assignment: CDR1 DFQATT and CDR2 SNEGSKA (reference sequence).

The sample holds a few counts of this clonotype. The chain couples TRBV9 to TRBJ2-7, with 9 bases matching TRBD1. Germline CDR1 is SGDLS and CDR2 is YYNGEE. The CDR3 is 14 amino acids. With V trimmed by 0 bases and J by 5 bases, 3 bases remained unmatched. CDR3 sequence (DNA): TGTGCCAGCAGCGTAGAACAGGGGGCGGACGAGCAGTACTTC. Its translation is CASSVEQGADEQYF. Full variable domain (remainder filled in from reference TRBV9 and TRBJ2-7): DSGVTQTPKHLITATGQRVTLRCSPRSGDLSVYWYQQSLDQGLQFLIQYYNGEERAKGNILERFSAQQFPDLHSELNLSSLELGDSALYFCASSVEQGADEQYFGPGTRLTVT.

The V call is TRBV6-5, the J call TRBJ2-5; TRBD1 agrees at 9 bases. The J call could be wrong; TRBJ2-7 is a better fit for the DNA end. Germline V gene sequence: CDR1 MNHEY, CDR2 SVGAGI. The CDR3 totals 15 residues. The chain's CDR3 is CASSLSDRGAYEQYF. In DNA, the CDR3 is TGTGCCAGCAGTTTATCCGACAGGGGGGCCTACGAGCAGTACTTC.

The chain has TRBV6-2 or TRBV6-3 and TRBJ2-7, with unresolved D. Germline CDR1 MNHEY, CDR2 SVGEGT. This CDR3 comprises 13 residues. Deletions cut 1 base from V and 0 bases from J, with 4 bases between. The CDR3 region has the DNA TGTGCCAGCAGTTACTTGGTCTCCTACGAGCAGTACTTC. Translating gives CASSYLVSYEQYF.

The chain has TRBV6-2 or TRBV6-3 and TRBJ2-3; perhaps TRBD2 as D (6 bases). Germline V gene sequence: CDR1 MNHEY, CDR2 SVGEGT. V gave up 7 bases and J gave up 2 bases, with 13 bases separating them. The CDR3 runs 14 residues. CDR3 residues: CASTLAGFTDTQYF. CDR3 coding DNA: TGTGCCAGCACCCTTGCGGGATTCACAGATACGCAGTATTTT.

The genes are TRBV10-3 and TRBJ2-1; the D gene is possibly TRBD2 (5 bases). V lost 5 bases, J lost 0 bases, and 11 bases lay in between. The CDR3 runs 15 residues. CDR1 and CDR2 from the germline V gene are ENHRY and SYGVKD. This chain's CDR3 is CAISTERISYNEQFF. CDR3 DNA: TGTGCCATCAGTACCGAGCGGATCTCCTACAATGAGCAGTTCTTC.

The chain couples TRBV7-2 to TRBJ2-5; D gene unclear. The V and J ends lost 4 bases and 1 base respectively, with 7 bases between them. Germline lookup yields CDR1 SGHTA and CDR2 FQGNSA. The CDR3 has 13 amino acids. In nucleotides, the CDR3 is TGTGCCAGCAGCTCCTCCGCCCAAGAGACCCAGTACTTC. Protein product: CASSSSAQETQYF.

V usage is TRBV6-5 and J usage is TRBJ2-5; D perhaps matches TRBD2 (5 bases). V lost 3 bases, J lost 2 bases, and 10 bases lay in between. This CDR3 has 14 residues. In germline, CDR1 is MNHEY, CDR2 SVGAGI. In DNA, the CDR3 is TGTGCCAGCAGTTATTTCAGCGGACAAGAGACCCAGTACTTC. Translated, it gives CASSYFSGQETQYF.

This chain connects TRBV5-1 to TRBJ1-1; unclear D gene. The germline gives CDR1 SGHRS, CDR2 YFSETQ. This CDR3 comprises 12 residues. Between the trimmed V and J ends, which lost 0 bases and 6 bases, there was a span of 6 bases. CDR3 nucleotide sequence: TGCGCCAGCAGCTTGGAGGTCTCTGAAGCTTTCTTT. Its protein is CASSLEVSEAFF.

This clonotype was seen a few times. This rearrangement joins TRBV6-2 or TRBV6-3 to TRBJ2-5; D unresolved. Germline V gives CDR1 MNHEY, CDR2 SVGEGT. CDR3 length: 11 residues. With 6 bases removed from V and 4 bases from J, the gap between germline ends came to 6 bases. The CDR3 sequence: CASRNGETQYF. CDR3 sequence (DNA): TGTGCCAGCAGAAATGGAGAGACCCAGTACTTC.

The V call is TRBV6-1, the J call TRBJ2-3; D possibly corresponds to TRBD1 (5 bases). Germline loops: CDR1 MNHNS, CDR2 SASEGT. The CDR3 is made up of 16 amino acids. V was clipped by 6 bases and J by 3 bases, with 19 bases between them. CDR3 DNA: TGTGCCAGCAGGATGGACACCTATTCTGGTACAGATACGCAGTATTTT. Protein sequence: CASRMDTYSGTDTQYF.

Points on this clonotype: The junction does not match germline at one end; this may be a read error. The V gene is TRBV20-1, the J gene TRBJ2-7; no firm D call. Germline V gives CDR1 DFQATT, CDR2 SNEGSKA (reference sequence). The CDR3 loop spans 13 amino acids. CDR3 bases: TGCAGTGCTGGAAGGTCCTCTACCTACGGGCAGTACTTC. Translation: CSAGRSSTYGQYF.

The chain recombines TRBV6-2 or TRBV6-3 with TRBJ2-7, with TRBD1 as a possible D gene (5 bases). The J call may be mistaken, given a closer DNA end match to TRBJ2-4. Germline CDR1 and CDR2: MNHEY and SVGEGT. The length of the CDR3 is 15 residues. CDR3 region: CASSYEQGLKNIQYF. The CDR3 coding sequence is TGTGCCAGCAGTTACGAGCAGGGTCTGAAAAACATTCAGTACTTC.

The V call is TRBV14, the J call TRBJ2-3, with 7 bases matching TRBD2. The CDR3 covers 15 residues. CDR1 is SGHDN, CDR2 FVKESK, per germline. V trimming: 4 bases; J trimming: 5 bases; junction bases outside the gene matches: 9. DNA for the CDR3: TGTGCCAGCAGCCCACGGACTAGAGGGGAAGATACGCAGTATTTT. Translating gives CASSPRTRGEDTQYF.

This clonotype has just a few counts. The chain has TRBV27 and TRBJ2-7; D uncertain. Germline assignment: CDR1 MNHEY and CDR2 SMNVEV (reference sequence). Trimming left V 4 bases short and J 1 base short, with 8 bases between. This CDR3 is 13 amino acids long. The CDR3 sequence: CASSSPVSYEQYF. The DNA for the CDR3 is TGTGCCAGCAGTTCCCCTGTGTCCTACGAGCAGTACTTC.

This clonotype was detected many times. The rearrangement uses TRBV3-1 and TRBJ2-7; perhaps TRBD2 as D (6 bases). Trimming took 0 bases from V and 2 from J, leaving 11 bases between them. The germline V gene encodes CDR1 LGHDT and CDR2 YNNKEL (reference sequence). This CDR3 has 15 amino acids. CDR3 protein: CASSQDRGLAYEQYF. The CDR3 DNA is TGTGCCAGCAGCCAAGATCGGGGACTTGCCTACGAGCAGTACTTC.

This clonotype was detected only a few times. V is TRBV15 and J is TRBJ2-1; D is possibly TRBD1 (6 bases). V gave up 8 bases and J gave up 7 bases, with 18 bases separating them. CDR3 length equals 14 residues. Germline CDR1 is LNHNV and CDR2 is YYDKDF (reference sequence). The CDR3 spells CATEQGFVYNEQFF. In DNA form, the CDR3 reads TGTGCCACCGAACAGGGTTTTGTTTATAATGAGCAGTTCTTC. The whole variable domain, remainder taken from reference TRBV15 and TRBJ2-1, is DAMVIQNPRYQVTQFGKPVTLSCSQTLNHNVMYWYQQKSSQAPKLLFHYYDKDFNNEADTPDNFQSRRPNTSFCFLDIRSPGLGDTAMYLCATEQGFVYNEQFFGPGTRLTVL.

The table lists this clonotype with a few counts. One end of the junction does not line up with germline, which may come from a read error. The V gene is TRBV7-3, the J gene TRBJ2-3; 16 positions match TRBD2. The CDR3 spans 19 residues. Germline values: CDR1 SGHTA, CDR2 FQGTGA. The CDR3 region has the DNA TGTGCCAGCAGCCTAACGGGACTAGCGGGGGGGCCCAACACAGATACGCAGTATTTT. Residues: CASSLTGLAGGPNTDTQYF. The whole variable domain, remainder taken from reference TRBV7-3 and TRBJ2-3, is GAGVSQTPSNKVTEKGKYVELRCDPISGHTALYWYRQSLGQGPEFLIYFQGTGAADDSGLPNDRFFAVRPEGSVSTLKIQRTERGDSAVYLCASSLTGLAGGPNTDTQYFGPGTRLTVL.

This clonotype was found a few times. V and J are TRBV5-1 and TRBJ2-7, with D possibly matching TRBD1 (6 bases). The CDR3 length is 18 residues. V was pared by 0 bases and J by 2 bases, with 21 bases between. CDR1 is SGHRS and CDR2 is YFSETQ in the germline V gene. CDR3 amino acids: CASSLDKPEVTGTYEQYF. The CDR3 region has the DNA TGCGCCAGCAGCTTGGACAAACCCGAGGTCACAGGGACCTACGAGCAGTACTTC.

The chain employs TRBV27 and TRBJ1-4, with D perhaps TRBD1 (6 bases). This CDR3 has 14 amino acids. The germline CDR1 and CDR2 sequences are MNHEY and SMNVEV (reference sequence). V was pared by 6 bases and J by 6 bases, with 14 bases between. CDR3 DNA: TGTGCCAGCAGCGACAACGGACAGTATGAAAAACTGTTTTTT. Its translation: CASSDNGQYEKLFF.

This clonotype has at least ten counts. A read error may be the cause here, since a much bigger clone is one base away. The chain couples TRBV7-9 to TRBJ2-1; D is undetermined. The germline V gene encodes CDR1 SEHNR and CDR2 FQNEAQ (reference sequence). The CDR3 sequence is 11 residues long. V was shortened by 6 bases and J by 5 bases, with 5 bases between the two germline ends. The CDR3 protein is CASSSNNEQFF. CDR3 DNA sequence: TGTGCCAGCAGTTCCAACAATGAGCAGTTCTTC.

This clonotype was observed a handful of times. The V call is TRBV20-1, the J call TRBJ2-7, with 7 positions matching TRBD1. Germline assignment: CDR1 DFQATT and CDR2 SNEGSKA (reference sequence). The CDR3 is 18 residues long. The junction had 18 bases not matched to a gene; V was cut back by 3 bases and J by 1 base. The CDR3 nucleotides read TGCAGTGCTAGTTCTCACTTTGGATACGGGACAGATTCCTACGAGCAGTACTTC. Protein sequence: CSASSHFGYGTDSYEQYF.

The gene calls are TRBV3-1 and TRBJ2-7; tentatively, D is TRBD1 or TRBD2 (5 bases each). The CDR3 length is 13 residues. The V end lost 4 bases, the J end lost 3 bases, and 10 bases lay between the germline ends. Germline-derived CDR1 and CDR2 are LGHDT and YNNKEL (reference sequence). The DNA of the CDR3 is TGTGCCAGCAGCCGGGACGGATACTACGAGCAGTACTTC. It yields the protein CASSRDGYYEQYF.

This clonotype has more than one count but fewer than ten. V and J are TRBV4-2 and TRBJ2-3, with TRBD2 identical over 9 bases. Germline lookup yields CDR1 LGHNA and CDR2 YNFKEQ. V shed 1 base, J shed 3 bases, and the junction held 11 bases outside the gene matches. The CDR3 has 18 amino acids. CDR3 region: CASSQVSRGGRETDTQYF. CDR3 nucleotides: TGTGCCAGCAGCCAAGTCTCGCGGGGGGGTCGGGAGACAGATACGCAGTATTTT.

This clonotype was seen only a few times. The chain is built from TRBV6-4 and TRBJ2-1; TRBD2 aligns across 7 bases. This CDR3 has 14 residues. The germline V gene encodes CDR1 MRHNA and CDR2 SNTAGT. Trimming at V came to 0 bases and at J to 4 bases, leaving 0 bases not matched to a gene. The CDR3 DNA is TGTGCCAGCAGTGACTCAGCGGGGTACAATGAGCAGTTCTTC. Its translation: CASSDSAGYNEQFF.

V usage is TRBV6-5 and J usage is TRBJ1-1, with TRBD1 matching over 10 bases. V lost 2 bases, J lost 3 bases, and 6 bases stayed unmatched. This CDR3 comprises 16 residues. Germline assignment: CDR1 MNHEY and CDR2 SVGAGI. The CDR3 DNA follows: TGTGCCAGCAGTTACGAAAAGGGACAGGGGTACACTGAAGCTTTCTTT. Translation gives CASSYEKGQGYTEAFF.

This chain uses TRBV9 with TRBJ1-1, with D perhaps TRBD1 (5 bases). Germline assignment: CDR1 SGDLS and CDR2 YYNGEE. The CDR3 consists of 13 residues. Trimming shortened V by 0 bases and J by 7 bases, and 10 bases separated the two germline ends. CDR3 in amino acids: CASSVGGVGEAFF. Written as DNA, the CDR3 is TGTGCCAGCAGCGTAGGGGGGGTGGGTGAAGCTTTCTTT.

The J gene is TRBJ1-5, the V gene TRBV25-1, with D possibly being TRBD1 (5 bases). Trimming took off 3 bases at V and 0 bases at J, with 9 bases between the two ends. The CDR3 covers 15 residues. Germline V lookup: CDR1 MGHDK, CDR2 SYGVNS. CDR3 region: CASSEGRFSNQPQHF. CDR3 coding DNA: TGTGCCAGCAGTGAGGGACGGTTTAGCAATCAGCCCCAGCATTTT. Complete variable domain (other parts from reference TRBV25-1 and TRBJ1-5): EADIYQTPRYLVIGTGKKITLECSQTMGHDKMYWYQQDPGMELHLIHYSYGVNSTEKGDLSSESTVSRIRTEHFPLTLESARPSHTSQYLCASSEGRFSNQPQHFGDGTRLSIL.

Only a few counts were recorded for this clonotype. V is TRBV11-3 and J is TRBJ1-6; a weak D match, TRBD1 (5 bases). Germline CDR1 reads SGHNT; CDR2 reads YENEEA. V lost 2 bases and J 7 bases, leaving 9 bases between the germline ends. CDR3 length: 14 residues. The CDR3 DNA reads TGTGCCAGCAGCTTAAGGGGCACAAATTCACCCCTCCACTTT. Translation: CASSLRGTNSPLHF.

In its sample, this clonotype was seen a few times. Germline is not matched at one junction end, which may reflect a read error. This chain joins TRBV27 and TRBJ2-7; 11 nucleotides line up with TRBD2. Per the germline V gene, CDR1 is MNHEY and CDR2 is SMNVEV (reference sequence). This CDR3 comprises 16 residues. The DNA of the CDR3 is TGTGCCAGCAGTCTATCCGGGACTAGCGGATTCTACGAGCAGTACTTC. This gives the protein CASSLSGTSGFYEQYF.

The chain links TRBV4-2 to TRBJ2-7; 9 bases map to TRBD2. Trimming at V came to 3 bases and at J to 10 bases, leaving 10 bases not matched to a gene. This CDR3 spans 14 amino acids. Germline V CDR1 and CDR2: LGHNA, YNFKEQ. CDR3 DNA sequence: TGTGCCAGCAGCCAGGGGGGACTAGCCGACCCCCAGTACTTC. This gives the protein CASSQGGLADPQYF.